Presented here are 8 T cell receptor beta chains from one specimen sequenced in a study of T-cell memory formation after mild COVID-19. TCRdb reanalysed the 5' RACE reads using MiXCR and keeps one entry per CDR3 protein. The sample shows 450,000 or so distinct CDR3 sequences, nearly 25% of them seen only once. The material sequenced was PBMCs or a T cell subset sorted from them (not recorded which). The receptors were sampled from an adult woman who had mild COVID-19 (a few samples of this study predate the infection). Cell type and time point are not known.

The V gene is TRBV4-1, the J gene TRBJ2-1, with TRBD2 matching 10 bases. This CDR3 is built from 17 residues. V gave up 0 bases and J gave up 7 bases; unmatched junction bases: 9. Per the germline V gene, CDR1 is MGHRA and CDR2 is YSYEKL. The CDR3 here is CASSQDPRTSGLNEQFF. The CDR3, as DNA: TGCGCCAGCAGCCAAGATCCCCGGACTAGCGGCTTAAATGAGCAGTTCTTC.

The CDR3 coding sequence is TGTGCCTGGAGTGTAGGGTTGAAGGGCGAGCAGTACTTC. Encoded protein: CAWSVGLKGEQYF. The chain couples TRBV30 to TRBJ2-7; D is ambiguous. The germline V gene has CDR1 GTSNPN and CDR2 SVGIG (reference sequence). Trimming cost V 0 bases and J 6 bases, with 12 bases left between them. The CDR3 runs 13 residues.

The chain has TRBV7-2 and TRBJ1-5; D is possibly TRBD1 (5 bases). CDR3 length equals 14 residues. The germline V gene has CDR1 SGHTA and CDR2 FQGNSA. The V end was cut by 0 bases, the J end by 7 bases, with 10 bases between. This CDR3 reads CASSLAGDGQPQHF. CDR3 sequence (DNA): TGTGCCAGCAGCTTAGCAGGGGATGGCCAGCCCCAGCATTTT.

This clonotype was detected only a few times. Here the CDR3 reads CASSLLAGGPRNEQYF. The CDR3 region has the DNA TGTGCCAGCAGCTTGCTAGCGGGAGGGCCTAGGAACGAGCAGTACTTC. V usage is TRBV5-6 and J usage is TRBJ2-7; 12 positions match TRBD2. The CDR3 is made up of 16 amino acids. Germline loops: CDR1 SGHDT, CDR2 YYEEEE. Trimming cost V 1 base and J 5 bases; bases outside gene matches: 7.

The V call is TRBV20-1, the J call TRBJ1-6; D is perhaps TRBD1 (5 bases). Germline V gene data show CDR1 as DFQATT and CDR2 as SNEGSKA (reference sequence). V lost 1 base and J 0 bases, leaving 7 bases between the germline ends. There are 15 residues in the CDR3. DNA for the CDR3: TGCAGTGCTAGAGGGGGGGGCTCCTATAATTCACCCCTCCACTTT. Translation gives CSARGGGSYNSPLHF.

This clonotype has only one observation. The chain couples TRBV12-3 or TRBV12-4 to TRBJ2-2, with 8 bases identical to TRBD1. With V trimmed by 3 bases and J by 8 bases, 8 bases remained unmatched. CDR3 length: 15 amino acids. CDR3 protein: CASSFGRGPGGELFF. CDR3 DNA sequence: TGTGCCAGCAGTTTTGGCAGGGGGCCAGGAGGGGAGCTGTTTTTT.

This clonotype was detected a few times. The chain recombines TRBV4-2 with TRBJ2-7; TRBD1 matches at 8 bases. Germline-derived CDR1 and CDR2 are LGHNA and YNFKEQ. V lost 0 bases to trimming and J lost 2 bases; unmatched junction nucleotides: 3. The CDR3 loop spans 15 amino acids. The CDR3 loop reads CASSQEARGPYEQYF. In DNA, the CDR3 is TGTGCCAGCAGCCAAGAAGCCAGGGGGCCCTACGAGCAGTACTTC.

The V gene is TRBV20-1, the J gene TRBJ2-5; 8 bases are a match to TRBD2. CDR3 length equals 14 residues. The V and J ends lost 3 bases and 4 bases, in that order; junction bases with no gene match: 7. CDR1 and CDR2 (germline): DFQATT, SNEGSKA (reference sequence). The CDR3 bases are TGCAGTGCTAGGGTCGGGGGGGCCAGAGAGACCCAGTACTTC. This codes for CSARVGGARETQYF.